Shown below are 5 T cell receptor beta chains from a single sample sequenced in a study of blood T cell repertoires in COVID-19. Sequencing used immunoSEQ multiplex PCR; TCRdb keeps in-frame clones, though not all of them. Of some 200,000 clones in the sample, 94% were seen once. Sequencing was performed on peripheral blood. The receptors here all came from a man younger than 45 with COVID-19, enrolled during active disease.

V usage is TRBV2 and J usage is TRBJ1-5; D perhaps matches TRBD1 (5 bases). This CDR3 region has 14 residues. V gave up 6 bases and J gave up 3 bases, with 12 bases separating them. Per germline, CDR1 SNHLY and CDR2 FYNNEI. This CDR3 reads CASRRTYLNQPQHF. The CDR3 nucleotides are TGTGCCAGCAGAAGGACATACCTCAATCAGCCCCAGCATTTT.

The chain uses TRBV30 and TRBJ2-5; tentatively, D is TRBD2 (6 bases). The V end lost 4 bases, the J end lost 4 bases, and 13 bases lay between the germline ends. This CDR3 has 13 residues. In germline, CDR1 is GTSNPN, CDR2 SVGIG (reference sequence). The CDR3 loop is CAWNQGGAETQYF. Here the CDR3 DNA reads TGTGCCTGGAATCAAGGCGGGGCAGAGACCCAGTACTTC.

The chain combines TRBV27 with TRBJ2-1; TRBD2 matches at 9 bases. After removal of 8 bases from V and 9 bases from J, the junction contained 20 bases not matched to a gene. The CDR3 covers 17 residues. Per the germline V gene, CDR1 is MNHEY and CDR2 is SMNVEV (reference sequence). CDR3 DNA sequence: TGTGCCAGCCGCTCCTTCTCCAGCGGGGGGCATAATGGTGAGCAGTTCTTC. Translated: CASRSFSSGGHNGEQFF.

This sequence joins TRBV2 and TRBJ1-4, with D possibly being TRBD1 (6 bases). The CDR3 contains 15 residues. Germline CDR1 SNHLY, CDR2 FYNNEI. Trimming left V 4 bases short and J 5 bases short, with 14 bases between. The CDR3 DNA reads as TGTGCCAGCAGTGCGGGGGGCGTCATGAATGAAAAACTGTTTTTT. Protein sequence: CASSAGGVMNEKLFF.

V gene TRBV6-4 combines with J gene TRBJ1-6, with D tentatively TRBD1 (6 bases). CDR1 and CDR2 from the germline V gene are MRHNA and SNTAGT. The germline V and J ends were trimmed by 6 bases and 13 bases, with 16 bases remaining between them. The CDR3 consists of 13 residues. The chain's CDR3 is CASRWTDQTPLHF. The CDR3 nucleotides are TGTGCCAGCAGATGGACAGACCAGACTCCCCTCCACTTT.